This record covers a single T cell receptor beta chain. Germline CDR1 SGHRS, CDR2 YFSETQ. The CDR3 extends over 19 amino acids. Trimming at V came to 4 bases and at J to 0 bases, leaving 12 bases not matched to a gene. These data come from a study of cytotoxic CD8 clonotypes in ibrutinib-treated CLL. Using immunoSEQ multiplex PCR, the repertoire was profiled, and TCRdb retains in-frame clones only, with some absent. The table lists over 75,000 clones, about 72% of them singletons. This rearrangement joins TRBV5-1 to TRBJ2-1, with TRBD2 identical over 11 bases. The specimen was PBMCs, collected after 12 months of ibrutinib treatment. The receptor's source is a human donor with chronic lymphocytic leukemia. This CDR3 reads CASSPTSGGGYSSYNEQFF. CDR3 DNA sequence: TGCGCCAGCAGCCCCACTAGCGGGGGAGGTTATAGCTCCTACAATGAGCAGTTCTTC.